This is a list of T cell receptor beta chains from one sample in a study of cytomegalovirus exposure and HLA in healthy donors. The protocol was immunoSEQ multiplex PCR, while the TCRdb copy is restricted to in-frame clones and leaves out a portion. The table lists roughly 160,000 clones, 73% of them singletons. The material sequenced was PBMCs. Receptor source: a woman aged 18-30 years in good health and CMV-seropositive. The CDR3 runs from the conserved cysteine through the conserved F or W. D genes are given only for firm matches. For some rows the clone size is stated as once, few or many, or as a class when expanded; others skip it.

>TRBV6-6|.|.|TRBJ2-1
TGTGCCAGCAGCAACCTCCGGACAGCGAATGAGCAGTTCTTC
CASSNLRTANEQFF
>TRBV5-6|.|.|TRBJ2-7
TGTGCCAGCAGCGCCGGGACTGGCGGTAACTACGAGCAGTACTTC
CASSAGTGGNYEQYF
>TRBV30|.|few|TRBJ1-5
TGTGCCTGGAGTGTACAATATTTCGGAGGGGGGGGTCAGCCCCAGCATTTT
CAWSVQYFGGGGQPQHF
>TRBV14|TRBD2|.|TRBJ2-6
TGTGCCAGCAGCCACCCAGCTAGCGGTGGGGCCAACGTCCTGACTTTC
CASSHPASGGANVLTF
>TRBV2|.|.|TRBJ1-4
TGTGCCAGCAGTGAGACACAGCTTACTTTTAATGAAAAACTGTTTTTT
CASSETQLTFNEKLFF
>TRBV28|.|.|TRBJ1-1
TGTGCCAGCAGTTCAGGAGATTGGACGGGAAACACTGAAGCTTTCTTT
CASSSGDWTGNTEAFF
>TRBV23-1|TRBD1|.|TRBJ2-7
TGCGCCAGCAGTCAATACCCCCGGGACAGGGTCTTCCACGAGCAGTACTTC
CASSQYPRDRVFHEQYF
>TRBV5-1|.|.|TRBJ1-1
TGCGCCAGCAAATCCCGGGAGACACAGAACACTGAAGCTTTCTTT
CASKSRETQNTEAFF
>TRBV7-3|TRBD2|.|TRBJ2-3
TGTGCCAGCAGCTTAACTAGCGGGGCGAATACGCAGTATTTT
CASSLTSGANTQYF
>TRBV7-9|.|once|TRBJ1-6
TGTGCCAGCAGCCCGCCAACGGACAGAGGAAATTCACCCCTCCACTTT
CASSPPTDRGNSPLHF
>TRBV6-6|TRBD1|.|TRBJ1-1
TGTGCCAGCAGTCTGGGACAGGGGCCGAACACTGAAGCTTTCTTT
CASSLGQGPNTEAFF
>TRBV7-8|.|once|TRBJ1-6
TGTGCCAGCAGCTTGAGGCCCTCCTATAATTCACCCCTCCACTTT
CASSLRPSYNSPLHF
>TRBV9|.|.|TRBJ1-2
TGTGCCAGCAGCGTAGACGCAGGGGCGAATGGCTACACCTTC
CASSVDAGANGYTF
>TRBV9|TRBD2|.|TRBJ2-5
TGTGCCAGCAGCGAAATCGCGGGGGGGCAGGAGACCCAGTACTTC
CASSEIAGGQETQYF
>TRBV6-4|TRBD2|.|TRBJ2-1
TGTGCCAGCAGTACACTAGCGGGGGATTACAATGAGCAGTTCTTC
CASSTLAGDYNEQFF
>TRBV5-6|.|.|TRBJ2-5
TGTGCCAGCAGCTTGGCTGGCCCCCAGTACTTC
CASSLAGPQYF
>TRBV28|.|.|TRBJ2-7
TGTGCCAGCAGTCCGCCCTTGATGGGGCCGGACTCCTACGAGCAGTACTTC
CASSPPLMGPDSYEQYF
>TRBV19|TRBD1|.|TRBJ2-7
TGTGCCAGTAGTATCGAACACAGGGGTTCCAGCTACGAGCAGTACTTC
CASSIEHRGSSYEQYF
>TRBV7-8|.|once|TRBJ2-1
TGTGCCAGCAGCAACGCGGGGAGATACAATGAGCAGTTCTTC
CASSNAGRYNEQFF
>TRBV13|.|.|TRBJ2-7
TGTGCCAGCAGCTCTTTCGGAGGGCACTACGAGCAGTACTTC
CASSSFGGHYEQYF
>TRBV5-6|.|.|TRBJ1-2
TGTGCCAGCAGCCGTCCGGTGGCTAACTATGGCTACACCTTC
CASSRPVANYGYTF
>TRBV11-3|TRBD2|few|TRBJ2-5
TGTGCCAGCAGCACCCCCGGACTAGGGACCCAGTACTTC
CASSTPGLGTQYF
>TRBV19|.|.|TRBJ1-5
TGTGCCAGTAGTATAGAGTCAGGGAACTTCAATCAGCCCCAGCATTTT
CASSIESGNFNQPQHF
>TRBV5-8|.|.|TRBJ1-1
TGTGCCAGCAGCGAATTAGACAGGATACTTACGATGAACACTGAAGCTTTCTTT
CASSELDRILTMNTEAFF
>TRBV4-2|TRBD1|.|TRBJ2-7
TGTGCCAGCAGCCAAAGACAGGGGGTAAGCTCCTACGAGCAGTACTTC
CASSQRQGVSSYEQYF
>TRBV5-4|TRBD2|once|TRBJ2-7
TGTGCCAGCAGCTCGCGAGCGGGGACCTACGAGCAGTACTTC
CASSSRAGTYEQYF
>TRBV6-1|.|.|TRBJ1-2
TGTGCCAGCAGTTTCAATATAGCGGGTGGCTACACCTTC
CASSFNIAGGYTF
>TRBV7-9|.|.|TRBJ2-1
TGTTCCAGCAGCTTACTCTACAATGAGCAGTTCTTC
CSSSLLYNEQFF
>TRBV11-2|.|few|TRBJ1-1
TGTGCCAGCAGCCCCACAGGGAACACTGAAGCTTTCTTT
CASSPTGNTEAFF
>TRBV19|TRBD2|.|TRBJ2-1
TGTGCCAGTAGTTCTCGGACTAGCGGAACGTACAATGAGCAGTTCTTC
CASSSRTSGTYNEQFF
>TRBV4-3|TRBD1|.|TRBJ1-2
TGCGCCAGCAGCCAAGACAGGGGGAGTGACTATGGCTACACCTTC
CASSQDRGSDYGYTF
>TRBV5-6|.|.|TRBJ1-5
TGTGCCAGCAGCCATACGAGCGACTGGAGCAATCAGCCCCAGCATTTT
CASSHTSDWSNQPQHF
>TRBV27|.|.|TRBJ1-5
TGTGCCAGCAGTTTAAACCAGGGAAATCAGCCCCAGCATTTT
CASSLNQGNQPQHF
>TRBV19|.|.|TRBJ2-1
TGTGCCAGTTCGTCACGACAGACAAGTCTCAATGAGCAGTTCTTC
CASSSRQTSLNEQFF
>TRBV5-1|TRBD1|.|TRBJ1-2
TGCGCCAGCAGGACCGGGACAGGGTCTAACTATGGCTACACCTTC
CASRTGTGSNYGYTF